The 18 T cell receptor beta chains given below trace back to one sample, sequenced in a study of graft-versus-host responses after intestinal transplantation. Assay used: immunoSEQ multiplex PCR; TCRdb lists only in-frame clones, some missing. The data show tens of thousands of clones, nearly 90% seen once. Sequenced here: PBMCs, sampled 65 to 70 days after intestinal transplantation. These receptors were taken from a human patient who received an intestinal transplant, so some T cells may come from the graft donor.

V and J are TRBV18 and TRBJ1-5; no reliable D call. Trimming removed 2 bases from V and 1 base from J, with 15 bases in between. Germline V gives CDR1 KGHSH, CDR2 LQKENI. This CDR3 spans 17 amino acids. The CDR3 region is CASSPSFLGFSNQPQHF. CDR3 DNA sequence: TGTGCCAGCTCACCAAGCTTTTTGGGATTCAGCAATCAGCCCCAGCATTTT.

This clone appeared a few times. This chain connects TRBV6-4 to TRBJ2-3; TRBD2 matches at 12 bases. This CDR3 has 15 residues. Germline CDR1 reads MRHNA; CDR2 reads SNTAGT. The J segment lost 5 bases and the V segment lost 0 bases, leaving 0 bases of the junction unmatched. In nucleotides, the CDR3 is TGTGCCAGCAGTGACTCGACTAGCGGGGGAGATACGCAGTATTTT. Protein sequence: CASSDSTSGGDTQYF.

This chain uses TRBV12-2 with TRBJ2-2. TRBV12-2 is shown as a pseudogene. This CDR3 is 16 amino acids long. The CDR3 sequence: CASRLWRGADTGELFF. In DNA, the CDR3 is TGTGCAAGTCGCTTATGGAGGGGGGCCGATACCGGGGAGCTGTTTTTT.

This chain links TRBV6-4 with TRBJ2-3, with D hard to call. CDR1 MRHNA and CDR2 SNTAGT come from the germline V gene. The CDR3 consists of 16 residues. Trimming cost V 2 bases and J 4 bases, with 16 bases left between them. The DNA for the CDR3 is TGTGCCAGCAGTGACGGACGGCAAGGGCGCCCAGATACGCAGTATTTT. It yields the protein CASSDGRQGRPDTQYF.

V usage is TRBV29-1 and J usage is TRBJ1-1; 7 bases map to TRBD1. Trimming cost V 1 base and J 5 bases; bases outside gene matches: 1. Germline V CDR1 and CDR2: SQVTM, ANQGSEA. This CDR3 comprises 12 residues. The DNA for the CDR3 is TGCAGCGTTGAAGGGACAGGAACTGAAGCTTTCTTT. This translates into CSVEGTGTEAFF.

This chain connects TRBV19 to TRBJ2-2; maybe TRBD2 (6 bases). V was clipped by 0 bases and J by 0 bases, with 8 bases between them. Germline V gene sequence: CDR1 LNHDA, CDR2 SQIVND (reference sequence). The CDR3 loop spans 16 amino acids. The CDR3, as DNA: TGTGCCAGTAGTATAGATGGGGGGACGAACACCGGGGAGCTGTTTTTT. As protein: CASSIDGGTNTGELFF.

V gene TRBV5-6 combines with J gene TRBJ2-3; D might be TRBD2 (5 bases). The germline gives CDR1 SGHDT, CDR2 YYEEEE. V shed 3 bases and J shed 5 bases, with 16 bases lying between them. This CDR3 comprises 15 residues. This CDR3 reads CASSSKLEPQDTQYF. CDR3 bases: TGTGCCAGCAGCTCAAAACTAGAACCTCAAGATACGCAGTATTTT.

This chain joins TRBV11-2 and TRBJ1-2; D is perhaps TRBD1 (5 bases). The germline CDR1 and CDR2 sequences are SGHAT and FQNNGV. Trimming pared 0 bases from V and 8 bases from J, leaving 13 bases between. The CDR3 contains 14 residues. CDR3 nucleotide sequence: TGTGCCAGCAGCTTAGACAGGGTAGGCGACGGCTACACCTTC. Protein product: CASSLDRVGDGYTF.

This chain's CDR3 is CASRRGQGLQPQHF. The CDR3 region has the DNA TGTGCCAGCAGGCGAGGACAGGGCTTACAGCCCCAGCATTTT. V is TRBV6-1 and J is TRBJ1-5; 8 bases fit TRBD1. This CDR3 comprises 14 residues. V shed 6 bases and J 7 bases; nucleotides not matched to a gene: 8. Germline V gene sequence: CDR1 MNHNS, CDR2 SASEGT.

This chain joins TRBV19 and TRBJ2-2; possibly TRBD1 or TRBD2 for D (5 bases each). V shed 3 bases and J shed 6 bases, with 17 bases lying between them. The CDR3 has 16 residues. Germline lookup yields CDR1 LNHDA and CDR2 SQIVND (reference sequence). The CDR3 DNA reads as TGTGCCAGTAGTATTGGCGAGGGGTTTCCGGCCGGGGAGCTGTTTTTT. Protein product: CASSIGEGFPAGELFF.

J is TRBJ1-2 and V is TRBV11-2, with TRBD1 identical over 8 bases. V lost 8 bases, J lost 5 bases, and 13 bases stayed unmatched. The CDR3 has 15 amino acids. The germline V gene has CDR1 SGHAT and CDR2 FQNNGV. In DNA, the CDR3 is TGTGCCAGCCGTACCGGGACAGGAGCTATTTATGGCTACACCTTC. This codes for CASRTGTGAIYGYTF.

The chain links TRBV7-9 to TRBJ2-7; D gene uncertain. Germline lookup yields CDR1 SEHNR and CDR2 FQNEAQ (reference sequence). The CDR3 length is 17 residues. Trimming pared 2 bases from V and 4 bases from J, leaving 21 bases between. In DNA form, the CDR3 reads TGTGCCAGCAGCTTATGGGATCGGCAGAGAGCCCAATACGAGCAGTACTTC. Its protein is CASSLWDRQRAQYEQYF. Variable domain in full (rest from reference TRBV7-9 and TRBJ2-7): DTGVSQNPRHKITKRGQNVTFRCDPISEHNRLYWYRQTLGQGPEFLTYFQNEAQLEKSRLLSDRFSAERPKGSFSTLEIQRTEQGDSAMYLCASSLWDRQRAQYEQYFGPGTRLTVT.

This clone came up a few times. This sequence joins TRBV6-1 and TRBJ2-7, with a possible D match to TRBD1 (8 bases). V was shortened by 2 bases and J by 2 bases, with 10 bases between the two germline ends. The CDR3 runs to 14 residues. Germline V CDR1 and CDR2: MNHNS, SASEGT. DNA of the CDR3: TGTGCCAGCAGTGAAACAGGGGGGGCCTACGAGCAGTACTTC. Protein product: CASSETGGAYEQYF.

The rearrangement joins TRBV6-5 to TRBJ1-1; D unclear. In germline, CDR1 is MNHEY, CDR2 SVGAGI. The V gene lost 8 bases and the J gene lost 4 bases, with 14 bases spanning the gap. The CDR3 contains 13 residues. CDR3 bases: TGTGCCAGCCAACTAGTCAGGACCACTGAAGCTTTCTTT. Translating it yields CASQLVRTTEAFF.

This clone was counted between two and nine times. CDR3: CASGTNYGYTF. CDR3 bases: TGTGCCAGTGGGACGAACTATGGCTACACCTTC. The V gene is TRBV6-6, the J gene TRBJ1-2; possibly TRBD1 for D (5 bases). In germline, CDR1 is MNHNY, CDR2 SVGAGI (reference sequence). Trimming removed 9 bases from V and 2 bases from J, with 7 bases in between. The CDR3 sequence is 11 residues long.

This sequence joins TRBV7-6 and TRBJ2-5; D may match TRBD1 or TRBD2 (6 bases each). Germline CDR1 SGHVS, CDR2 FNYEAQ. The CDR3 extends over 15 amino acids. Trimming took off 2 bases at V and 1 base at J, with 11 bases between the two ends. The CDR3 DNA is TGTGCCAGCAGCTTAACGGGGGCTAGCCAAGAGACCCAGTACTTC. Its protein product is CASSLTGASQETQYF.

V gene TRBV6-5 combines with J gene TRBJ1-2, with 7 bases that match TRBD1. This CDR3 is 15 amino acids long. V lost 2 bases to trimming and J lost 4 bases; unmatched junction nucleotides: 7. CDR1 is MNHEY and CDR2 is SVGAGI in the germline V gene. This CDR3 is CASSYQFGQAYGYTF. CDR3 coding DNA: TGTGCCAGCAGTTACCAGTTCGGACAGGCCTATGGCTACACCTTC.

The chain employs TRBV10-2 and TRBJ2-3, with 9 nucleotides matching TRBD2. In germline, CDR1 is WSHSY, CDR2 SAAADI. The CDR3 loop spans 15 amino acids. The V and J ends lost 8 bases and 6 bases, in that order; junction bases with no gene match: 12. The CDR3 region is CASLGAGGAADTQYF. The CDR3 nucleotides are TGCGCCAGCTTGGGAGCGGGGGGAGCGGCGGATACGCAGTATTTT.